This T cell receptor beta chain came from a study of CD8 T cells in ankylosing spondylitis. Germline V gene data show CDR1 as MDHEN and CDR2 as SYDVKM. V shed 5 bases and J shed 0 bases, with 10 bases lying between them. The CDR3 has 14 residues. Points on this clonotype: Its antigen is unidentified.

Making the TCR beta libraries involved quantitative 5'-RACE with molecular barcodes. TCRdb itself ran the 5' RACE reads through MiXCR, one entry per CDR3 protein. The sample gives roughly 160,000 distinct CDR3 sequences, roughly 10% of which show up once; over 13% is in the top ten. Whole-study findings and limits: Past research had described some motif variants in reactive arthritis synovial fluid and blood.

The V gene is TRBV28, the J gene TRBJ1-1, with D possibly TRBD1 on 5 matching bases. The source is a female donor with ankylosing spondylitis or in good health (not recorded which). Specimen: blood, either unsorted or a sorted T cell fraction (not recorded which). CDR3 in amino acids: CASSQTEMNTEAFF. DNA of the CDR3: TGTGCCAGCAGTCAGACAGAAATGAACACTGAAGCTTTCTTT.